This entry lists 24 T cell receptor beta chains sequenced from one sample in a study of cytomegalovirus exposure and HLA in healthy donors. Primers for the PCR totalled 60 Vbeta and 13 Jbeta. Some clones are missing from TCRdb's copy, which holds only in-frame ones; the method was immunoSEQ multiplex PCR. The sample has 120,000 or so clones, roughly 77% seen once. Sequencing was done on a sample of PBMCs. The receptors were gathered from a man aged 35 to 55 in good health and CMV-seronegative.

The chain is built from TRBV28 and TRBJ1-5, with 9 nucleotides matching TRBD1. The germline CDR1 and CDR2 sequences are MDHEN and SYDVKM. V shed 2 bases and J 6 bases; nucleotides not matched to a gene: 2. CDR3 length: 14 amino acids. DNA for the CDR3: TGTGCCAGCAGTTTACGACAGGGGGGTCAGCCCCAGCATTTT. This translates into CASSLRQGGQPQHF.

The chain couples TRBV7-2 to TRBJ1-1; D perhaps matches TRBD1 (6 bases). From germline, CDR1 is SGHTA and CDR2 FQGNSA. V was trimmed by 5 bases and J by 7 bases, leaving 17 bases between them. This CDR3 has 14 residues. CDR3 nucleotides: TGTGCCAGCAGCCCTAAAGGACAGAGTGTTGAAGCTTTCTTT. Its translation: CASSPKGQSVEAFF.

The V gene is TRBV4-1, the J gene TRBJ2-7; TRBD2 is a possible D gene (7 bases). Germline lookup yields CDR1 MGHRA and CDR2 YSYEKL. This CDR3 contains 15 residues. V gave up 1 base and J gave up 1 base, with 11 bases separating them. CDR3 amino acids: CASSQGGGGSYEQYF. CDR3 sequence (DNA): TGCGCCAGCAGCCAAGGGGGGGGCGGATCCTACGAGCAGTACTTC.

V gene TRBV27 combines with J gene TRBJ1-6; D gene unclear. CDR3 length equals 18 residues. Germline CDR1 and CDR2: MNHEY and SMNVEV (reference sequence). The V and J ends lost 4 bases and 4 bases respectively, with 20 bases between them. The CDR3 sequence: CASSSRSRRVYYNSPLHF. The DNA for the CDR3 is TGTGCCAGCAGTTCACGATCGCGCCGGGTTTATTATAATTCACCCCTCCACTTT.

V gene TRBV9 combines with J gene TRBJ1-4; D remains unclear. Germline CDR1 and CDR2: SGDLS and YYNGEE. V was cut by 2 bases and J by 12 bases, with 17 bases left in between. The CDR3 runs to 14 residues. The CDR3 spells CASSVDISVGELFF. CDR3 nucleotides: TGTGCCAGCAGCGTCGACATATCGGTCGGTGAACTGTTTTTT.

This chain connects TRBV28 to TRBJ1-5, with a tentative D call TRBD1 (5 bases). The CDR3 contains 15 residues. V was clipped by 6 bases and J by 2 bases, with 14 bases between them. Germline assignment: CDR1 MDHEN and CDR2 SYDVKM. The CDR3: CASSWGGVGNQPQHF. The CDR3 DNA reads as TGTGCCAGCAGCTGGGGGGGGGTCGGCAATCAGCCCCAGCATTTT. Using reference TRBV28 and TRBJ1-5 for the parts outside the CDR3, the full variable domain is DVKVTQSSRYLVKRTGEKVFLECVQDMDHENMFWYRQDPGLGLRLIYFSYDVKMKEKGDIPEGYSVSREKKERFSLILESASTNQTSMYLCASSWGGVGNQPQHFGDGTRLSIL.

The CDR3 region is CASSLGGSAYNEQFF. The CDR3 coding sequence is TGTGCCAGCAGCTTAGGAGGGAGCGCCTACAATGAGCAGTTCTTC. V is TRBV7-2 and J is TRBJ2-1; D perhaps matches TRBD2 (5 bases). The CDR3 extends over 15 amino acids. Per the germline V gene, CDR1 is SGHTA and CDR2 is FQGNSA. V gave up 1 base and J gave up 2 bases, with 9 bases separating them.

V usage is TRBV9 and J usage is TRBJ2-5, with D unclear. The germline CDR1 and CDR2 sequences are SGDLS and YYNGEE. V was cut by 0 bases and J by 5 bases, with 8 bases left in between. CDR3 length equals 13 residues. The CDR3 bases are TGTGCCAGCAGCGTAGCTACGTGGGAGACCCAGTACTTC. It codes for CASSVATWETQYF. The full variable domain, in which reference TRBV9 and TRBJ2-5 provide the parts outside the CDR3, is DSGVTQTPKHLITATGQRVTLRCSPRSGDLSVYWYQQSLDQGLQFLIQYYNGEERAKGNILERFSAQQFPDLHSELNLSSLELGDSALYFCASSVATWETQYFGPGTRLLVL.

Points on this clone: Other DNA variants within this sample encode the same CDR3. CDR3 residues: CASSLGLAGDQETQYF. The CDR3 DNA follows: TGCGCCAGCAGCTTGGGACTAGCGGGGGATCAAGAGACCCAGTACTTC. V is TRBV5-1 and J is TRBJ2-5; TRBD2 agrees at 12 bases. The ends lost 0 bases at V and 2 bases at J; junction bases unmatched: 2. Germline-derived CDR1 and CDR2 are SGHRS and YFSETQ. The CDR3 is 16 amino acids.

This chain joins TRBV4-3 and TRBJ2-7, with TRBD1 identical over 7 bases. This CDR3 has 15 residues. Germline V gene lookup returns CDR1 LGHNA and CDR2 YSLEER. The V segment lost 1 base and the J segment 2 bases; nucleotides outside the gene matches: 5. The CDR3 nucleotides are TGCGCCAGCAGCCAAGCCTGGGACAGAGCCTACGAGCAGTACTTC. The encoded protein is CASSQAWDRAYEQYF.

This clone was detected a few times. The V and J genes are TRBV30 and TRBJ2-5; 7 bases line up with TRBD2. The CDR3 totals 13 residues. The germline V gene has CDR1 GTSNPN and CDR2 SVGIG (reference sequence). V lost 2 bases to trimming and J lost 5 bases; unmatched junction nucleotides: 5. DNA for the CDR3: TGTGCCTGGAGTCGGGGGGTTGGGGAGACCCAGTACTTC. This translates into CAWSRGVGETQYF.

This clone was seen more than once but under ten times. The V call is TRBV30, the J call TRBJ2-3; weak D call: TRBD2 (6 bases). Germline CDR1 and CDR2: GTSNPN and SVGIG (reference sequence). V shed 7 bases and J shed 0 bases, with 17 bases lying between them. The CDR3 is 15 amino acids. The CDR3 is CAYGPRGTSTDTQYF. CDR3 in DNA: TGTGCCTATGGACCCCGCGGGACTAGCACAGATACGCAGTATTTT.

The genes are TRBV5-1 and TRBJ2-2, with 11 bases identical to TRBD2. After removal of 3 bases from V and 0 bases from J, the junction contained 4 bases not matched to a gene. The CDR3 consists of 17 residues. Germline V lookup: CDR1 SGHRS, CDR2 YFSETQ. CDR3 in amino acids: CASSSLAGGTNTGELFF. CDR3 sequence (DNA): TGCGCCAGCAGCTCATTAGCGGGAGGGACGAACACCGGGGAGCTGTTTTTT.

The CDR3 protein is CASSSSGLQETQYF. The CDR3 coding sequence is TGTGCCAGCAGCTCCTCGGGACTACAAGAGACCCAGTACTTC. The V and J genes are TRBV11-2 and TRBJ2-5, with 7 bases that match TRBD2. The CDR3 loop spans 14 amino acids. J gave up 2 bases and V 4 bases, and 4 bases lay outside the gene matches. Germline V gene lookup returns CDR1 SGHAT and CDR2 FQNNGV.

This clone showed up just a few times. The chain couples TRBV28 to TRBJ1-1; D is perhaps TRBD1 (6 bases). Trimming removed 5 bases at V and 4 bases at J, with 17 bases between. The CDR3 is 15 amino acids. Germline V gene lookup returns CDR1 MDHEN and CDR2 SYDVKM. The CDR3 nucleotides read TGTGCCAGCAGTCCCCGGGGGGGCGCGGCCACTGAAGCTTTCTTT. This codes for CASSPRGGAATEAFF.

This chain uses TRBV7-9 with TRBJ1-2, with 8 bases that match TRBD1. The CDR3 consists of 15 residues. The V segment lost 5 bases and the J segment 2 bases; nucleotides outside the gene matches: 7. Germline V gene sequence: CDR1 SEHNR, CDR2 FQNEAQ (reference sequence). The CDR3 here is CASSARDRQNYGYTF. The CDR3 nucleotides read TGTGCCAGCAGCGCTAGGGACAGGCAAAACTATGGCTACACCTTC.

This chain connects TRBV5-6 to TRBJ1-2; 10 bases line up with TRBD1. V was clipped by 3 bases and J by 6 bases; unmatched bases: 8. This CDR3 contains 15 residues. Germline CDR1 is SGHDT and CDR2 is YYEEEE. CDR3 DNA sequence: TGTGCCAGCAGCTGGTACGGACAGGGGGTTAATGGCTACACCTTC. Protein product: CASSWYGQGVNGYTF.

CDR3 DNA sequence: TGTGCCAGCAGCTTAATGGGACAGGGAGAGGCGACCCAGTACTTC. Translation gives CASSLMGQGEATQYF. This chain uses TRBV7-3 with TRBJ2-5; 9 bases line up with TRBD1. This CDR3 has 15 residues. From germline, CDR1 is SGHTA and CDR2 FQGTGA. With V trimmed by 1 base and J by 7 bases, 7 bases remained unmatched.

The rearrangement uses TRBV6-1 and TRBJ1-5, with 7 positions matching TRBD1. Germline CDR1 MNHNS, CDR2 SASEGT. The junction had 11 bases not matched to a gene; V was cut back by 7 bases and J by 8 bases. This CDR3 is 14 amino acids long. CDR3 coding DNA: TGTGCCAGCACTTACAAGGGGGCAGGCGAGCCCCAGCATTTT. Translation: CASTYKGAGEPQHF.

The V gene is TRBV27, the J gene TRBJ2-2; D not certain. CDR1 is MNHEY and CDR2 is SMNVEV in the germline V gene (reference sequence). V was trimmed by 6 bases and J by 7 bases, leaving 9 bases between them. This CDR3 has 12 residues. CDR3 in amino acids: CASSPRFGELFF. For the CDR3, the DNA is TGTGCCAGCAGCCCTCGGTTCGGGGAGCTGTTTTTT.

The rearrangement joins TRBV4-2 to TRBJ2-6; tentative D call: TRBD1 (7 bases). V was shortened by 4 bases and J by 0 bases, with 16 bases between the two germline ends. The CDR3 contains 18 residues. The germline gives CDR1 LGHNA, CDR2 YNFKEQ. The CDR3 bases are TGTGCCAGCAGCCCCCAGGGGGGACAGCTCTCTGGGGCCAACGTCCTGACTTTC. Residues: CASSPQGGQLSGANVLTF.

CDR3 region: CASGLETGSFTDTQYF. The CDR3, as DNA: TGTGCTAGTGGTTTGGAAACAGGTAGCTTCACAGATACGCAGTATTTT. The rearrangement links TRBV12-5 to TRBJ2-3, with D possibly matching TRBD1 (5 bases). Trimming removed 1 base at V and 2 bases at J, with 13 bases between. Per the germline V gene, CDR1 is LGHNT and CDR2 is FRNRAP. CDR3 length equals 16 residues.

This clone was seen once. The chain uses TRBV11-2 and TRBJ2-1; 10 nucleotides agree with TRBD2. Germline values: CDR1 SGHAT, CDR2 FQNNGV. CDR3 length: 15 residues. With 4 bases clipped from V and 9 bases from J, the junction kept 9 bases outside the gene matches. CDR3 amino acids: CASSSLAGVVGEQFF. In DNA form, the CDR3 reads TGTGCCAGCAGCTCTCTAGCGGGAGTAGTCGGTGAGCAGTTCTTC.

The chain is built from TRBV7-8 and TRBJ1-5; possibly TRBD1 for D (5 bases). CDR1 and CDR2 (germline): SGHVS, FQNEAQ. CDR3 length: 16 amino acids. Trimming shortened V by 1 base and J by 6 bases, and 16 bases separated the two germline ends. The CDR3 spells CASSLVVLGGVQPQHF. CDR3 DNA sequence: TGTGCCAGCAGCTTAGTTGTCTTGGGAGGGGTTCAGCCCCAGCATTTT. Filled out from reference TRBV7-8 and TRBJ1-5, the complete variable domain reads GAGVSQSPRYKVAKRGQDVALRCDPISGHVSLFWYQQALGQGPEFLTYFQNEAQLDKSGLPSDRFFAERPEGSVSTLKIQRTQQEDSAVYLCASSLVVLGGVQPQHFGDGTRLSIL.